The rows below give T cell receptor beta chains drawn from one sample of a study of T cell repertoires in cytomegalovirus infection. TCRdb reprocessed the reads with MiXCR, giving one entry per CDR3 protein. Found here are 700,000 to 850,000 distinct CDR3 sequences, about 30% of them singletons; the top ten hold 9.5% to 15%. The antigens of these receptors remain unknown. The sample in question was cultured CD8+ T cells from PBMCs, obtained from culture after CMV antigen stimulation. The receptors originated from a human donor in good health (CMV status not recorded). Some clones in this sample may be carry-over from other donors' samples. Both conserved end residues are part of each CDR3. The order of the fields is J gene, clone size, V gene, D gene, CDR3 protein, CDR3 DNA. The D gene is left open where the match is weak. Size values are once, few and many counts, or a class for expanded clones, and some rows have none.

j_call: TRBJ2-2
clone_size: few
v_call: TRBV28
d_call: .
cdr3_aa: CASSFGRGAVNTGELFF
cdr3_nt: TGTGCCAGCAGTTTCGGCCGGGGGGCGGTGAACACCGGGGAGCTGTTTTTT

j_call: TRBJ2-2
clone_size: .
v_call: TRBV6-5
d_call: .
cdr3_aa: CASSYSGGWTGELFF
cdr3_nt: TGTGCCAGCAGTTACTCGGGAGGTTGGACCGGGGAGCTGTTTTTT

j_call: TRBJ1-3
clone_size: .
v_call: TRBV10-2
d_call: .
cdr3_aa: CASSEFKSSGNTIYF
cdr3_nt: TGCGCCAGCAGTGAGTTTAAGTCCTCTGGAAACACCATATATTTT

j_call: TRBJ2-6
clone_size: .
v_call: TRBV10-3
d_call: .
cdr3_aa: CAISDLGGSGANVLTF
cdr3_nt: TGTGCCATCAGTGACCTAGGGGGCTCTGGGGCCAACGTCCTGACTTTC

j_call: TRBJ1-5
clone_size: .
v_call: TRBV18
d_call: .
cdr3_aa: CASSEAGIPYDNQPQHF
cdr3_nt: TGTGCCAGCTCAGAAGCGGGCATACCCTACGACAATCAGCCCCAGCATTTT

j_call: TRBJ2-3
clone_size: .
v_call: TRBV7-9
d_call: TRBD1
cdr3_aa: CASSHTRQGMIVPSTDTQYF
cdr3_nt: TGTGCCAGCAGCCATACCCGACAGGGGATGATAGTCCCTAGCACAGATACGCAGTATTTT

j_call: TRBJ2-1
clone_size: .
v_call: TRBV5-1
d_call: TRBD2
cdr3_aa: CASSLGLAGGLTYNKQFF
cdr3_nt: TGCGCCAGCAGCTTGGGGCTAGCGGGGGGACTAACCTACAATAAGCAGTTCTTC

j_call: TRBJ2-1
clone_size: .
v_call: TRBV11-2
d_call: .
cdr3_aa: CASSLDFWSSYNEQFF
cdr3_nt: TGTGCCAGCAGCTTAGATTTTTGGAGCTCCTACAATGAGCAGTTCTTC

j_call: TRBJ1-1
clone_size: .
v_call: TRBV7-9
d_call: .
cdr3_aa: CASSWGAGTYTEAFF
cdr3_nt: TGTGCCAGCAGCTGGGGAGCGGGGACGTACACTGAAGCTTTCTTT

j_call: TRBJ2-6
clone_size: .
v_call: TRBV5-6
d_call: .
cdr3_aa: CASSFDSARSGANVLTF
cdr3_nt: TGTGCCAGCAGCTTTGACAGCGCCCGCTCTGGGGCCAACGTCCTGACTTTC

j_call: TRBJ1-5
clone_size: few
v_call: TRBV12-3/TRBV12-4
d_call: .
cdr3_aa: CASSRLGYNQPQHF
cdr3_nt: TGTGCCAGCAGTAGACTGGGATACAATCAGCCCCAGCATTTT

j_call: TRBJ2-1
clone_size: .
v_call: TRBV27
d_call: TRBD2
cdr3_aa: CASTPSGTSNEQFF
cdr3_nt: TGTGCCAGCACCCCCTCTGGGACTAGCAATGAGCAGTTCTTC

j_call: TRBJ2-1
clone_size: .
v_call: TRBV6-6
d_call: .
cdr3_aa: CASKDRVSYNEQFF
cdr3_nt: TGTGCCAGCAAGGATCGAGTCTCCTACAATGAGCAGTTCTTC

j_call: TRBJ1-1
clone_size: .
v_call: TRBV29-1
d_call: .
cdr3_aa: CSVEGMTGAAFF
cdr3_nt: TGCAGCGTTGAAGGAATGACAGGTGCGGCTTTCTTT

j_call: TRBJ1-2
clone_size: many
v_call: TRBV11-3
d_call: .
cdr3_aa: CASSSGGDGGNYGYTF
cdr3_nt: TGTGCCAGCAGCTCGGGAGGAGACGGGGGGAACTATGGCTACACCTTC

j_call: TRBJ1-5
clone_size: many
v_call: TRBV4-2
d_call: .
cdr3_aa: CASSQAPGAANLNQPQHF
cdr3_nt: TGTGCCAGCAGCCAAGCGCCCGGGGCAGCTAACCTCAATCAGCCCCAGCATTTT

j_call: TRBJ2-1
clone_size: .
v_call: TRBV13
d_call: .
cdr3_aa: CASSLVTDNEQFF
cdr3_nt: TGTGCCAGCAGCTTAGTAACGGACAATGAGCAGTTCTTC

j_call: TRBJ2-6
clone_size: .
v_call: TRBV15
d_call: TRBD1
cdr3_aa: CATRDTAGGWANVLTF
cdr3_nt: TGTGCCACCAGAGATACTGCAGGGGGCTGGGCCAACGTCCTGACTTTC

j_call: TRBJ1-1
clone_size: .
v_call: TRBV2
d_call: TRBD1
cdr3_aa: CASSDVRGWTEAFF
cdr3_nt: TGTGCCAGCAGTGATGTCAGGGGGTGGACTGAAGCTTTCTTT

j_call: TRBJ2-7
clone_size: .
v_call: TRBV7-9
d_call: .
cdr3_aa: CASRQGTYEQYF
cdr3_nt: TGTGCCAGCCGGCAGGGGACCTACGAGCAGTACTTC

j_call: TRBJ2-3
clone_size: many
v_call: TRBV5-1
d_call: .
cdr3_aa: CASSLDSDTQYF
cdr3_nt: TGTGCCAGCAGTTTAGACTCAGATACGCAGTATTTT

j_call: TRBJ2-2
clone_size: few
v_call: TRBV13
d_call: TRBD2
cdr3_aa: CASSPAGGIGGELFF
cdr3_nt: TGTGCCAGCAGCCCAGCGGGGGGGATCGGCGGGGAGCTGTTTTTT

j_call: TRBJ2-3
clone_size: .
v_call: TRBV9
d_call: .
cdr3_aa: CASSVATVHTDTQYF
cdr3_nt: TGTGCCAGCAGCGTAGCTACGGTCCACACAGATACGCAGTATTTT

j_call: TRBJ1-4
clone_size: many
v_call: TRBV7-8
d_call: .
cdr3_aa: CASSPEGVSIEKLFF
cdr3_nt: TGTGCCAGCAGCCCCGAGGGAGTTAGCATTGAAAAACTGTTTTTT